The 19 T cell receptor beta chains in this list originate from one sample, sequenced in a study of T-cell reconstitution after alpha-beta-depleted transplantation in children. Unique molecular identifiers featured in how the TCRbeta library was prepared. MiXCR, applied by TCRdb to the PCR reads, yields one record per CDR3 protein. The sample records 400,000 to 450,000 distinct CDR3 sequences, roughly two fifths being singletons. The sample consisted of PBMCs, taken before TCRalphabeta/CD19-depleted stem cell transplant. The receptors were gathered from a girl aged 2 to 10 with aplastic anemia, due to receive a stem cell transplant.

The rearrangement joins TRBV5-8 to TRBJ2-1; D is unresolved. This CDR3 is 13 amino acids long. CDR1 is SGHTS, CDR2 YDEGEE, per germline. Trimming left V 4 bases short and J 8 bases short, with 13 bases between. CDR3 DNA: TGTGCCAGCAGCCCCCGTTTGAGGTATGAGCAGTTCTTC. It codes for CASSPRLRYEQFF.

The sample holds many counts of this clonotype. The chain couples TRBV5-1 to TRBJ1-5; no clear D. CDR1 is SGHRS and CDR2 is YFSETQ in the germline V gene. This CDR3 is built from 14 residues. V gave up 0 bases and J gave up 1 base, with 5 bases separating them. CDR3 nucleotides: TGCGCCAGCAGCTTGGCGGGCAGCAATCAGCCCCAGCATTTT. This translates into CASSLAGSNQPQHF.

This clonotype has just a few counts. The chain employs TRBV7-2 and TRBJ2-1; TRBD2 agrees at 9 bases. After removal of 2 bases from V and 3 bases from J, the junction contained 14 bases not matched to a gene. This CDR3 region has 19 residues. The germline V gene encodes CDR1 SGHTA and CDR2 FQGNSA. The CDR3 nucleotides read TGTGCCAGCAGCTTATTGCTAGCGGGACGGGTGATCGGCTACAATGAGCAGTTCTTC. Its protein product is CASSLLLAGRVIGYNEQFF. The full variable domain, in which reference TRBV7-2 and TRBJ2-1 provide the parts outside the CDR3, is GAGVSQSPSNKVTEKGKDVELRCDPISGHTALYWYRQSLGQGLEFLIYFQGNSAPDKSGLPSDRFSAERTGGSVSTLTIQRTQQEDSAVYLCASSLLLAGRVIGYNEQFFGPGTRLTVL.

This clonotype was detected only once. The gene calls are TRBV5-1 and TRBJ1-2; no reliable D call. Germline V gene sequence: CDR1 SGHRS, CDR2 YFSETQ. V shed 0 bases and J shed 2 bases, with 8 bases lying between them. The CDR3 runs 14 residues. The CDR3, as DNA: TGCGCCAGCAGCTTGGAGGGCAGGAACTATGGCTACACCTTC. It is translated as CASSLEGRNYGYTF.

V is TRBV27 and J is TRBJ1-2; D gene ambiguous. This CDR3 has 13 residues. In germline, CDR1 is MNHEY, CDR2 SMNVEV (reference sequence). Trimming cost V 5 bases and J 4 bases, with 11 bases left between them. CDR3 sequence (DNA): TGTGCCAGCAGTCAGACACCGACCTATGGCTACACCTTC. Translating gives CASSQTPTYGYTF.

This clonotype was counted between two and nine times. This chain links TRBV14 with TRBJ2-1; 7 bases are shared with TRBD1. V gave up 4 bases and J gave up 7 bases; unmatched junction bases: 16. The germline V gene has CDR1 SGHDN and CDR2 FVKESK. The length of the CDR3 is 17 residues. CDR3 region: CASSPAPGDRYRNEQFF. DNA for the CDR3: TGTGCCAGCAGCCCGGCACCCGGGGACAGATACCGTAATGAGCAGTTCTTC.

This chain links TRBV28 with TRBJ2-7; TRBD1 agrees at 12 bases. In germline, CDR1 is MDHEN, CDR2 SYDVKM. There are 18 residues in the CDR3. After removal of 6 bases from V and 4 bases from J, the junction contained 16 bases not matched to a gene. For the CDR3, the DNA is TGTGCCAGCAGCACGGGACAGGGGGCGCGGGGGGTTATTTACGAGCAGTACTTC. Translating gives CASSTGQGARGVIYEQYF. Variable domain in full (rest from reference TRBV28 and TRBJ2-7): DVKVTQSSRYLVKRTGEKVFLECVQDMDHENMFWYRQDPGLGLRLIYFSYDVKMKEKGDIPEGYSVSREKKERFSLILESASTNQTSMYLCASSTGQGARGVIYEQYFGPGTRLTVT.

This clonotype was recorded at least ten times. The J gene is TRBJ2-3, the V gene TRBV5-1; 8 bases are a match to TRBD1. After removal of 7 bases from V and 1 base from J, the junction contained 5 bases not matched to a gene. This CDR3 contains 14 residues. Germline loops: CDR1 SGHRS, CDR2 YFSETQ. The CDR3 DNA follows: TGCGCCAGCCAACAGGGGGGAGGCACAGATACGCAGTATTTT. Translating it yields CASQQGGGTDTQYF.

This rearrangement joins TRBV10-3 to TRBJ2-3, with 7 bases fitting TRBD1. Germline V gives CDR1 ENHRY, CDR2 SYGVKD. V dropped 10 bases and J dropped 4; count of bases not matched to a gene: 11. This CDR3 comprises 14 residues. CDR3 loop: CATLKTGPADTQYF. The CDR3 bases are TGTGCCACCCTGAAGACAGGGCCGGCAGATACGCAGTATTTT.

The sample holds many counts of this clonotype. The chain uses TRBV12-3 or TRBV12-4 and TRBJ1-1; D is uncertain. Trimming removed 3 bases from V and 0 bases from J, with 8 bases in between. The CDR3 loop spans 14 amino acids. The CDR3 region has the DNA TGTGCCAGCAGTTTTCTGGGTCTGAACACTGAAGCTTTCTTT. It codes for CASSFLGLNTEAFF.

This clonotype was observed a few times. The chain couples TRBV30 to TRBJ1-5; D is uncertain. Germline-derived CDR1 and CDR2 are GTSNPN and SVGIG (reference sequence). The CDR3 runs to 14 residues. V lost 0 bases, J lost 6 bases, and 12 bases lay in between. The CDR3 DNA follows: TGTGCCTGGAGTGTCGTAGGGCGGGGTCAGCCCCAGCATTTT. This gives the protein CAWSVVGRGQPQHF.

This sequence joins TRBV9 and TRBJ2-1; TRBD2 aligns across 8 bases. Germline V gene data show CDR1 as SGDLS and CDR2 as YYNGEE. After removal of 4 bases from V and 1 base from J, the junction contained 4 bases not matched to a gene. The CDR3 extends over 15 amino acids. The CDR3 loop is CASSPIAGSYNEQFF. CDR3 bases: TGTGCCAGCAGCCCAATAGCGGGATCCTACAATGAGCAGTTCTTC.

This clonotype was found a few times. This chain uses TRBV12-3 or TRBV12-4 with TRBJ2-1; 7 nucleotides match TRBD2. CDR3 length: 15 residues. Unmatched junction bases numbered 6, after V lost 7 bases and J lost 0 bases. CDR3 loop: CASTSRLASYNEQFF. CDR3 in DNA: TGTGCCAGCACCTCTCGACTAGCCTCCTACAATGAGCAGTTCTTC.

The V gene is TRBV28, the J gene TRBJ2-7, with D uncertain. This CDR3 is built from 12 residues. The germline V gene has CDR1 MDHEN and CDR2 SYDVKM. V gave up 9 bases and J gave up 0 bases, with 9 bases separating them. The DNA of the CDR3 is TGTGCCAGTAGGTTGTCCTCCTACGAGCAGTACTTC. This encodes CASRLSSYEQYF.

CDR3 residues: CASSLIEAVTQYF. In DNA form, the CDR3 reads TGCGCCAGCAGCTTGATCGAGGCAGTCACGCAGTATTTT. The V gene is TRBV5-1, the J gene TRBJ2-3, with unresolved D. The CDR3 spans 13 residues. Germline CDR1 SGHRS, CDR2 YFSETQ. V dropped 1 base and J dropped 9 bases, with 12 bases sitting between them.

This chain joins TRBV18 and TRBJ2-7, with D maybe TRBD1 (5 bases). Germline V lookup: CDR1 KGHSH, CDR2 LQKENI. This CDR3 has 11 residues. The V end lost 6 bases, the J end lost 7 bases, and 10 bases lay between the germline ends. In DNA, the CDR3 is TGTGCCAGCTCGCGCAGGGATGAGCAGTACTTC. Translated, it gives CASSRRDEQYF.

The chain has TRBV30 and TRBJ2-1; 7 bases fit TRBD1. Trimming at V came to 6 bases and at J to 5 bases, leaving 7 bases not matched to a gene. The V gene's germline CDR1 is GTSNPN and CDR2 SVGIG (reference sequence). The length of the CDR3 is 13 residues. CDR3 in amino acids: CACTPGQNNEQFF. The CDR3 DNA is TGTGCCTGTACCCCGGGACAGAACAATGAGCAGTTCTTC.

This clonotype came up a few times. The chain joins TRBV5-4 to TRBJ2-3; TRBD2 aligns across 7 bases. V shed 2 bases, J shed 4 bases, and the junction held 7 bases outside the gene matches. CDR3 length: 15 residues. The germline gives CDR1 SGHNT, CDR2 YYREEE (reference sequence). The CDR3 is CASSFVGGPSDTQYF. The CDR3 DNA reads TGTGCCAGCAGCTTCGTGGGAGGGCCATCAGATACGCAGTATTTT.

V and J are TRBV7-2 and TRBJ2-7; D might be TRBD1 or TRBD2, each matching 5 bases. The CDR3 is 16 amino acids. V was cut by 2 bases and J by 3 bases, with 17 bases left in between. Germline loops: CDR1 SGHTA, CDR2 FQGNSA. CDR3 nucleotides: TGTGCCAGCAGCTTATGGGGGACCGACCGGCTCTACGAGCAGTACTTC. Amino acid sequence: CASSLWGTDRLYEQYF.